Listed here is a single TCR beta chain. What it binds is not known. PCR used 60 Vbeta primers and 13 Jbeta primers. The repertoire was sequenced with immunoSEQ multiplex PCR; TCRdb's copy has only in-frame clones and lacks some. The sample lists about 130,000 clones, around 9% seen once, with about 6.7% in the top ten. This sample was included in a study of cytomegalovirus exposure and HLA in healthy donors. Study findings and constraints: An analysis that came later showed most CMV-associated TCR beta chains appearing HLA-restricted.

Material for sequencing was PBMCs. The source is a woman aged 40 to 50 in good health and CMV-seropositive.

CDR3 region: CASSPRTGGRETQYF. The DNA of the CDR3 is TGTGCCAGCAGCCCTAGGACAGGGGGCAGAGAGACCCAGTACTTC. The chain links TRBV5-8 to TRBJ2-5; 11 bases line up with TRBD1. V lost 4 bases and J lost 4; bases outside the gene matches: 6. The CDR3 runs 15 residues. Germline CDR1 SGHTS, CDR2 YDEGEE. Combining the CDR3 with reference TRBV5-8 and TRBJ2-5 gives the whole variable domain EAGVTQSPTHLIKTRGQQATLRCSPISGHTSVYWYQQALGLGLQFLLWYDEGEERNRGNFPPRFSGRQFPNYSSELNVNALELEDSALYLCASSPRTGGRETQYFGPGTRLLVL.